This TCR beta chain came from a study of blood T cell repertoires in COVID-19. Study-wide background: Whether acute or convalescent, the COVID-19 samples came from the United States, Italy and Spain. PBMCs, B-cell-depleted T cells, or T cells provided the cDNA or gDNA that made up the material.

CDR1 SGHRS and CDR2 YFSETQ come from the germline V gene. The CDR3 runs to 12 residues. V lost 5 bases and J lost 9, with 12 bases in between. Clones were read by immunoSEQ multiplex PCR, and TCRdb kept only the in-frame ones, dropping some. The table records more than 150,000 clones, less than 90% of them present only once. The specimen sequenced was peripheral blood. This rearrangement joins TRBV5-1 to TRBJ2-1, with D possibly being TRBD1 (5 bases). The receptor was derived from a man in his sixties or seventies with active or convalescent COVID-19. CDR3 nucleotide sequence: TGCGCCAGCAGTGGCCAGGGCACTGAGCAGTTCTTC. It yields the protein CASSGQGTEQFF. Using reference TRBV5-1 and TRBJ2-1 for the parts outside the CDR3, the full variable domain is KAGVTQTPRYLIKTRGQQVTLSCSPISGHRSVSWYQQTPGQGLQFLFEYFSETQRNKGNFPGRFSGRQFSNSRSEMNVSTLELGDSALYLCASSGQGTEQFFGPGTRLTVL.